A selection of T cell receptor beta chains follows, all from one sample in a study of blood T cell repertoires in COVID-19. The method was immunoSEQ multiplex PCR; TCRdb's version includes in-frame clones alone and lacks a portion of them. This sample has around 160,000 clones, with about 85% found just once. Sequencing used peripheral blood. The receptors derive from a woman aged 40 to 50 with active or convalescent COVID-19. The CDR3 runs from the conserved cysteine through the conserved F or W. Fields, in order: CDR3 length, D gene, J gene, clone size, V gene, CDR3 protein, CDR3 DNA. A D gene is named only where the DNA matches it firmly. Only some rows state a clone size, as once, few, many or a class for expanded clones.

>15|TRBD2|TRBJ2-7|.|TRBV6-5
CASSPTSGGAGEQYF
TGTGCCAGCAGCCCGACTAGCGGGGGCGCGGGGGAGCAGTACTTC
>13|.|TRBJ2-7|.|TRBV28
CAIRTPKSYEQYF
TGTGCCATCCGGACACCGAAATCCTACGAGCAGTACTTC
>15|TRBD1|TRBJ1-2|few|TRBV23-1
CASSQSGQVNYGYTF
TGCGCCAGCAGTCAATCCGGACAGGTTAACTATGGCTACACCTTC
>15|TRBD2|TRBJ2-5|.|TRBV9
CASSVEPSGSGTQYF
TGTGCCAGCAGCGTAGAACCTAGCGGGAGTGGGACCCAGTACTTC
>12|.|TRBJ1-3|many|TRBV28
CASNPSGNTIYF
TGTGCCAGCAATCCTTCTGGAAACACCATATATTTT
>17|TRBD1|TRBJ2-2|once|TRBV28
CASRNRGQARNTGELFF
TGTGCCAGCAGGAACAGGGGGCAGGCCCGAAACACCGGGGAGCTGTTTTTT
>15|.|TRBJ2-7|.|TRBV27
CASSLSPSITYEQYF
TGTGCCAGCAGTTTATCCCCCTCTATAACCTACGAGCAGTACTTC
>17|.|TRBJ1-4|.|TRBV28
CASSPPGYHTTNEKLFF
TGTGCCAGCAGCCCCCCAGGATATCACACAACTAATGAAAAACTGTTTTTT
>16|.|TRBJ2-1|.|TRBV7-2
CASSLVPSGGSDEQFF
TGTGCCAGCAGCTTAGTTCCCAGCGGAGGCAGCGATGAGCAGTTCTTC
>15|TRBD2|TRBJ2-7|.|TRBV6-2/TRBV6-3
CASSYVGGSSYEQYF
TGTGCCAGCAGTTACGTGGGCGGGAGCTCCTACGAGCAGTACTTC
>13|.|TRBJ1-6|.|TRBV5-1
CASSLDGNSPLHF
TGCGCCAGCAGCTTGGACGGGAATTCACCCCTCCACTTT
>15|TRBD1|TRBJ1-5|.|TRBV7-2
CASSLVGTGDQPQHF
TGTGCCAGCAGCTTAGTTGGGACAGGGGACCAGCCCCAGCATTTT
>16|TRBD2|TRBJ2-3|.|TRBV5-1
CASSLVLAGGGDTQYF
TGCGCCAGCAGCTTGGTCCTAGCGGGAGGAGGGGATACGCAGTATTTT
>13|TRBD1|TRBJ1-1|.|TRBV19
CASRTGWRTEAFF
TGTGCCAGTAGGACAGGGTGGAGGACTGAAGCTTTCTTT
>14|TRBD1|TRBJ1-4|.|TRBV6-6
CATRERQGNEKLFF
TGTGCCACCAGAGAGCGACAGGGAAATGAAAAACTGTTTTTT
>15|.|TRBJ1-3|.|TRBV28
CASSLIEGTGNTIYF
TGTGCCAGCAGTTTAATCGAGGGAACTGGAAACACCATATATTTT
>17|.|TRBJ1-2|.|TRBV27
CASSRAGLVKGIYGYTF
TGTGCCAGCAGTCGGGCGGGACTTGTCAAGGGCATCTATGGCTACACCTTC